The T cell receptor beta chain described here comes from a study of human thymus T cells. Generated by immunoSEQ multiplex PCR, the TCRdb table keeps only in-frame clones and is missing some. The sample contains some 46,000 clones, 95% of which appear only once. Blood DNA came from all available leukocytes, not a fixed cell number. The source is a girl younger than two with a congenital heart defect but otherwise immunologically healthy. The specimen sequenced was blood.

CDR3 loop: CASSVTYTEAFF. The CDR3 DNA is TGTGCCAGCAGCGTCACCTACACTGAAGCTTTCTTT. The genes are TRBV7-8 and TRBJ1-1; no firm D call. CDR3 length: 12 residues. Per germline, CDR1 SGHVS and CDR2 FQNEAQ. V dropped 5 bases and J dropped 3 bases, with 7 bases sitting between them.